This T cell receptor beta chain was obtained from a study of blood T cells in healthy people across ages. General study findings and limits: Estimated diversity that came from one million T cells was considered an underestimate. Lack of knowledge of donor CMV status possibly confounded expanded clonotype changes.

Then a second PCR, running about 6 to 12 cycles, was carried out with a sample-barcoded 5' primer and a J-beta primer mix. TCRdb re-called the 5' RACE reads through MiXCR, storing one row per CDR3 protein. The sample has about 500,000 distinct CDR3 sequences; around 24% are singletons. The V and J ends lost 6 bases and 5 bases respectively, with 26 bases between them. The CDR3 is 17 residues long. Germline V CDR1 and CDR2: MNHEY, SVGEGT. Collection of 8.5 to 10 milliliters of peripheral blood was performed for each donor. This clonotype turned up a few times. No antigen is known for it. These data were also filed under a second study, of T cells of mothers and their children. As that study records: At a rate of roughly 1.4 ug per 15 ul, cDNA synthesis received all of the extracted RNA.

The TCR was taken from a boy between 10 and 17 years old in good health. The chain recombines TRBV6-2 or TRBV6-3 with TRBJ2-7; D is perhaps TRBD1 (5 bases). The sequencing input was blood. This chain's CDR3 is CASSRTRHTGYGNEQYF. The CDR3 bases are TGTGCCAGCAGCCGGACCCGACACACAGGATATGGTAACGAGCAGTACTTC.